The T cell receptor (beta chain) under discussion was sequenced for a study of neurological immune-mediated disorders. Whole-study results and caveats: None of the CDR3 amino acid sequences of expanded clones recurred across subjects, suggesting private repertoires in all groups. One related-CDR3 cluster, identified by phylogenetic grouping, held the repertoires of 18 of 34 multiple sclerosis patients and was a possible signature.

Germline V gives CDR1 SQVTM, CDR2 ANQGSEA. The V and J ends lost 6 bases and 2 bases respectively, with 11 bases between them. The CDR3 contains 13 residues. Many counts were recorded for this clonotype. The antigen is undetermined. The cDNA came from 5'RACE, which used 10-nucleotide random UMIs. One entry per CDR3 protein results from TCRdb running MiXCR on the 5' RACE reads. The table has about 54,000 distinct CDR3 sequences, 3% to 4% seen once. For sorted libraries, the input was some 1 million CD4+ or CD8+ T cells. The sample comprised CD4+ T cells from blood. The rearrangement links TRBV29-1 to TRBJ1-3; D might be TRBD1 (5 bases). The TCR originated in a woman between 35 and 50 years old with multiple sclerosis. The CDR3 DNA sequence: TGCAGCGTGGTGCCGGGGGCTGGAAACACCATATATTTT. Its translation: CSVVPGAGNTIYF.